The entry below describes one T cell receptor beta chain. Per the original methods: By means of reference gene primer amplification, nucleated cell counts were estimated. The method was immunoSEQ multiplex PCR; TCRdb's version includes in-frame clones alone and lacks a portion of them. The DNA was the basis for D and trimming; V, J and clone size are from that table. The table includes approximately 150,000 clones, around 87% detected once. This entry is derived from a study of blood T cell repertoires in COVID-19. The overall study: The cDNA or gDNA used as material had been derived from T cells, B-cell-depleted T cells, or PBMCs.

V was clipped by 9 bases and J by 0 bases, with 11 bases between them. Per germline, CDR1 MRHNA and CDR2 SNTAGT. The CDR3 length is 13 residues. The chain employs TRBV6-4 and TRBJ1-1; D unclear. The sequenced sample consisted of peripheral blood. This clonotype was sampled from a woman in her fifties or sixties with active or convalescent COVID-19. CDR3: CASREELNTEAFF. The DNA of the CDR3 is TGTGCCAGTCGAGAAGAACTGAACACTGAAGCTTTCTTT.